This record looks at one T cell receptor (beta chain) sequence and its context. This clone's antigen is unknown. No much larger clone is present one base from it, and per-base qualities are unavailable. Hyperthyroidism patients were newly diagnosed, were aged 18 to 65 years, and had a disease duration under 2 months. Patients with other autoimmune diseases, uncontrolled infections, pregnancy or lactation were excluded. Diagnosis relied on clinical symptoms, serum thyroxine, TRAb, thyroid ultrasound and orbital computed tomography. Total RNA was extracted using Trizol reagent, and RNA quality was checked on an Agilent 2100 Bioanalyzer. This specimen belongs to a study of Graves' ophthalmopathy and Graves' hyperthyroidism (dated by TCRdb to the late 2010s). The study in broad terms: Hyperthyroidism was considered stable if no progression to ophthalmopathy occurred within 18 months of follow-up. In several hyperthyroidism patients, the T-cell repertoire of thyroid tissue was compared with the T-cell repertoire of blood. The study used signatures of the TCR beta repertoire to tell Graves' ophthalmopathy apart from Graves' hyperthyroidism and to predict which patients would progress to ophthalmopathy. In total, around 130 blood samples were TCR-sequenced: some 40 ophthalmopathy, 80 or so hyperthyroidism and some 17 hyperthyroidism-to-ophthalmopathy patients. A discovery set of 100 or so patients (more than 40 ophthalmopathy, approximately 58 stable hyperthyroidism) was enrolled to explore V-J signatures distinguishing ophthalmopathy from hyperthyroidism. Following sample collection, hyperthyroidism patients were given methimazole at a starting dose of 30 mg daily, and ophthalmopathy patients were given high-dose intravenous methylprednisolone. An independent validation cohort was composed of roughly 18 hyperthyroidism patients and around 15 patients who later progressed from hyperthyroidism to ophthalmopathy. Summary of the overall study and its limitations: No statistical method was used to predetermine the sample size, and group allocation was not hidden from the investigators. In cross-validation, the 13-signature model distinguished ophthalmopathy from stable hyperthyroidism with 87.88% sensitivity and approximately 81% specificity, while in the test set the corresponding values were around 79% and 71%. In validation, the model predicted ophthalmopathy progression with over 60% sensitivity and roughly 72% specificity; more than ten predicted patients were CT-confirmed with GO in a median of about 6.1 months. Most of the expanded thyroid clonotypes with a frequency above 0.001 were also detected in blood, and it was suggested that the thyroid immune response may be reflected by blood repertoires.

For repertoire sequencing, the TCR beta CDR3 regions were amplified from RNA transcripts. The first round of RT-PCR was done with HTBI primers and the Qiagen OneStep RT-PCR kit, and was followed by a second round of multiplex PCR, then size selection and purification. Libraries were sequenced on an Illumina HiSeq2000 using paired-end 100 bp reads. Per the source publication's procedure: SOAPnuke was used for read processing, and reads with adapters, uncalled bases, a mean Phred below 15, or no exact constant-primer or identifier match were discarded. COPE v1.2.5 was used to merge high-quality paired reads. Each unique nucleotide sequence was treated as a clonotype, and MiTCR v1.1 was used to align the clonotypes to the IMGT TRB V, D and J references. The analysis was limited to V-J combinations with a frequency above 0.0001, which together covered 99.2% of the repertoires. For each V-J combination, a TCR clonal expansion and chaos score was defined as F50 clonal expansion divided by the chaos observed in the TCRdist matrix. Welch's t-statistics and random forest were used to reduce features to some 13 V-J combinations, which were fed into a naive Bayes classifier. The Morisita-Horn index was used to measure how similar the thyroid and blood repertoires were. The raw public reads went through TCRdb reprocessing: fastp at Q25, MiXCR clone calling, in-frame beta chains kept. Every entry covers one CDR3 protein and lists the most common genes and DNA from its rows. The V and J calls here are based on TCRdb, not the publication. The sample records about 550,000 distinct CDR3 sequences, under 45% of which are singletons. The ten largest clones capture approximately 4.1% of the sample.

From the germline V gene, CDR1 is MNHEY and CDR2 is SVGAGI. From its cysteine to its phenylalanine, the CDR3 spans 15 amino acids. Of all the DNA, just the CDR3 is kept, 45 bases in frame from base 1. V and J are truncated by 0 bases and 0 bases respectively, leaving an intervening sequence of 9 bases. The sequence derives from an adult man with Graves' hyperthyroidism. The rearrangement joined TRBV6-5 to TRBJ2-7; the best D guess is TRBD1, with 5 bases matching. Sequenced input: peripheral blood or thyroid tissue (not recorded which). The DNA sequence reads TGTGCCAGCAGTTACTCGACACAGGTCTCCTACGAGCAGTACTTC. It translates to CASSYSTQVSYEQYF.